The T cell receptor beta chain described here comes from a study of long-term antiretroviral therapy in people with HIV (dated 2022 in TCRdb). The study in broad terms: The earliest samples were collected approximately a decade before the 2015 WHO recommendation for immediate ART, a period when ART was typically delayed until CD4 counts fell. Eleven of the 30 participants with HIV were female. From some 28 adults with confirmed HIV infection, the cohort provided approximately 210 cryopreserved PBMC samples, gathered serially across a mean of around six years (range 1-12). Test extractions of a monoclonal T-cell line alongside fewer than 40 polyclonal samples showed no cross-contamination during QIAcube processing. A retrospective serial study tested whether ART initiation and durable HIV suppression were associated with changes in peripheral blood TRB repertoire composition and diversity. Broad study findings and their caveats: The repertoire was dominated across all time points by expanded TRB clones identified before ART initiation, although this dominance was seen to fluctuate and to decrease in many PLHIV after ART. Since PBMC availability was limited, sequencing covered only the TCR beta chain, with no alpha chain pairing. HIV repertoires had narrower CDR3 length ranges than controls, and the network structure suggested an antigen-experienced repertoire that shifted only slightly toward naive after ART. Because cell numbers in pre-ART samples were limited, unsorted PBMC were profiled instead of sorted CD4+ and CD8+ T cells. Starting ART was linked to a significant rise in TRB diversity, yet even after long-term ART the diversity remained significantly lower than in transplant donor controls. The samples span the years 2004 to 2017, and the ART regimens used at that time may not be as effective as current regimens. Inferences about post-ART repertoire changes were limited because no data were available on ART adherence, viral resistance or therapy changes.

This clone was recorded a few times. What antigen it recognizes has not been identified. Base qualities are not at hand, and no much larger clone is one base apart. Inclusion was restricted to participants for whom at least one PBMC sample before ART initiation and at least two post-ART samples were available. Every participant with HIV received treatment in the United States of America. Before DNA extraction, cryopreserved samples of 1-10 million PBMC were thawed and then washed. At the time of the earliest PBMC sample, participants with HIV were aged between roughly 20 and 55 years. Per participant, PBMC samples came from 1-4 timepoints prior to ART initiation and 2-8 timepoints following ART initiation, for a median of 7 samples. For every participant, serial HIV viral load, CD4+ T-cell count, ART history and demographic data were obtained. Genomic DNA was extracted from unsorted PBMC with a Qiagen kit on a QIAcube, processed in batches of 12 samples.

The CDR3 holds 15 amino acids from the cysteine to the phenylalanine. This entry keeps only the CDR3 DNA: 45 bases, framed from base 1. CDR1 SNHLY and CDR2 FYNNEI are derived from the germline V gene. The junction shows trimming of 8 bases on V and 0 bases on J, plus 13 bases between the germline ends. The immunoSEQ hsTCRB v3.0 assay was used at survey level resolution to sequence the TRB variable region. The targeted TRB sequencing depth was roughly 40,000-55,000 T-cell genomes per sample. An Illumina MiSeq with a v3 150-cycle kit was used to sequence the pooled TRB libraries. From the authors' description of their analysis: Repertoire analysis was run in R within a reproducible Nextflow workflow that covered QC, data transformation and analysis. Custom analyses were implemented in LymphoSeq2, an R package for AIRR-Seq data exploration. A handful of samples that yielded fewer than 5000 total TRB sequences were excluded, so that around 190 HIV repertoires were analyzed. Among the 170 to 200 HIV repertoires that were kept, roughly 58 were collected before ART initiation and around 130 were collected after ART initiation. Repertoires were downsampled to 5000 TRB nucleotide sequences, with summary statistics averaged over 100 downsampling iterations. Only TRB sequences with CDR3 regions of at least seven amino acids were retained for analysis. Diversity was assessed using a clonality score derived from Shannon entropy and using the Gini coefficient. In repertoire networks, the top 5000 CDR3 amino acid sequences were linked whenever an edit distance of one separated two sequences. GLIPH2 predicted antigen specificity groups and MHC restriction for TRB CDR3 amino acid sequences. Known CMV, EBV, HIV or tissue antigen associations were flagged by matching CDR3 amino acid sequences against VDJdb and McPAS-TCR. Pre-ART, post-ART and control groups were compared with Wilcoxon signed-rank tests and Holm-Bonferroni correction. TCRdb limited this immuneACCESS table to in-frame rearrangements with V and J called. A share of clones is missing; checked studies link under half to unresolved V genes, and the rest is unexplained. V, J and clone size are those of that table, while D and trimming were read from the DNA. The sample has tens of thousands of clones on record, about 93% of them singletons. The ten largest clones capture approximately 4.3% of the sample.

The TCR originated in a woman in her thirties or forties with HIV. The receptor chain draws on TRBV2 and TRBJ1-4; the D region possibly corresponds to TRBD1 (5 bases align). The starting material was unsorted PBMCs, obtained roughly 5 years after starting antiretroviral therapy. The CDR3 reads CASRGVDATNEKLFF. The sequenced DNA is TGTGCCAGCCGGGGGGTAGACGCAACTAATGAAAAACTGTTTTTT.